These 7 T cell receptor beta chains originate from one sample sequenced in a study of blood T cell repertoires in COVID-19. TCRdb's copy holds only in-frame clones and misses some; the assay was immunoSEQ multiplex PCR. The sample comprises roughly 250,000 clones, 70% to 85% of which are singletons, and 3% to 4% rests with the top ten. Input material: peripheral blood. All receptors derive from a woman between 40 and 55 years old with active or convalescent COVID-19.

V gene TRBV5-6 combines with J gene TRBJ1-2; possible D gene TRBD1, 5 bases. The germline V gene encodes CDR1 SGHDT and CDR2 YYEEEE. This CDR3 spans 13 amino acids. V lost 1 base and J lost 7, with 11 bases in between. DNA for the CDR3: TGTGCCAGCAGCTTGCGCAGGGCGAGTGGCTACACCTTC. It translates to CASSLRRASGYTF.

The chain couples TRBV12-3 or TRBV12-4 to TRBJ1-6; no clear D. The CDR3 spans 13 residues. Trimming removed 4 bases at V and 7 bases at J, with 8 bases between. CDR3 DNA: TGTGCCAGCAGTTCCACGGGGAATTCACCCCTCCACTTT. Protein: CASSSTGNSPLHF.

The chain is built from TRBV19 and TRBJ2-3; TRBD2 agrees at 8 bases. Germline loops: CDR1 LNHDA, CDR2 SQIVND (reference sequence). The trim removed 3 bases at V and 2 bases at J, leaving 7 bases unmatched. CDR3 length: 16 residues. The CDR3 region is CASSIAGGHATDTQYF. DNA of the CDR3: TGTGCCAGTAGTATTGCGGGGGGCCACGCCACAGATACGCAGTATTTT.

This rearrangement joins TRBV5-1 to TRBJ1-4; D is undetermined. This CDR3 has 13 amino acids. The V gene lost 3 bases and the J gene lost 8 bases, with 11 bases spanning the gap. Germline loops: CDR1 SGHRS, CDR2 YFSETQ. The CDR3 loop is CASSSQSQEKLFF. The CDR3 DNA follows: TGCGCCAGCAGCTCCCAATCCCAAGAAAAACTGTTTTTT. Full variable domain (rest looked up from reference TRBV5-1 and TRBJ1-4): KAGVTQTPRYLIKTRGQQVTLSCSPISGHRSVSWYQQTPGQGLQFLFEYFSETQRNKGNFPGRFSGRQFSNSRSEMNVSTLELGDSALYLCASSSQSQEKLFFGSGTQLSVL.

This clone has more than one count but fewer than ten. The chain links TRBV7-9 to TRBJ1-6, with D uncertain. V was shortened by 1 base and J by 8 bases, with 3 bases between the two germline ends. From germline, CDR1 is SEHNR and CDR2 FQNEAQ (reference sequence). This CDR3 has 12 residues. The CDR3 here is CASSLGDSPLHF. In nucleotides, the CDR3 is TGTGCCAGCAGCTTAGGCGATTCACCCCTCCACTTT. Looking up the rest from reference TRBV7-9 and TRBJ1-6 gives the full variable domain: DTGVSQNPRHKITKRGQNVTFRCDPISEHNRLYWYRQTLGQGPEFLTYFQNEAQLEKSRLLSDRFSAERPKGSFSTLEIQRTEQGDSAMYLCASSLGDSPLHFGNGTRLTVT.

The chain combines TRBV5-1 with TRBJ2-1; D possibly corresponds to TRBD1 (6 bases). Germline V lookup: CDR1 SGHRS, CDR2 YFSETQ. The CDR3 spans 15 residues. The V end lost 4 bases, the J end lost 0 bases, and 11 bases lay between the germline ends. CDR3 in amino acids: CASSGDIGSYNEQFF. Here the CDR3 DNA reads TGCGCCAGCAGCGGGGACATTGGCTCCTACAATGAGCAGTTCTTC.

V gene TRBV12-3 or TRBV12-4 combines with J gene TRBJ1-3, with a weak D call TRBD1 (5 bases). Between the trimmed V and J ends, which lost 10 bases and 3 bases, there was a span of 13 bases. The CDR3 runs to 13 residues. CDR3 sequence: CATQLTVGNTIYF. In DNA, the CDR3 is TGTGCCACCCAACTGACAGTTGGAAACACCATATATTTT.